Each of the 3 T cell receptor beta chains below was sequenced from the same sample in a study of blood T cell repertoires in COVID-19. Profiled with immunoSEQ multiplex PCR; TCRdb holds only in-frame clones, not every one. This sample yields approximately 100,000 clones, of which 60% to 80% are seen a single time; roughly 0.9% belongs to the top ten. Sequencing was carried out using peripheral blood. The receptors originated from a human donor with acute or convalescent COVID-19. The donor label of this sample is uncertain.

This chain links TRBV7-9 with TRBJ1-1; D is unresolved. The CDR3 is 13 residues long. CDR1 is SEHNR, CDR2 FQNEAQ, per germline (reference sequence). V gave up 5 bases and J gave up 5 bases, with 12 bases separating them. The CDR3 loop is CASSPLARTEAFF. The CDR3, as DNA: TGTGCCAGCAGCCCCTTAGCACGGACTGAAGCTTTCTTT.

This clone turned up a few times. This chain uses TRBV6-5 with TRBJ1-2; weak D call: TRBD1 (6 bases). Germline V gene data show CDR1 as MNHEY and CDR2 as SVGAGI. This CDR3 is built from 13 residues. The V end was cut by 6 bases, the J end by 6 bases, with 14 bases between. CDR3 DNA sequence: TGTGCCAGCAGAACAGGGTATTTGGATGGCTACACCTTC. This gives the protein CASRTGYLDGYTF.

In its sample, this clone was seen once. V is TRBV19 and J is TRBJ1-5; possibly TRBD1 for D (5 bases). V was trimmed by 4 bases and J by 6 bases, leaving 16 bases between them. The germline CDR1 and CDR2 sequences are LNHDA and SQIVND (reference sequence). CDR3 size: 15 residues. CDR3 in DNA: TGTGCCAGTAGTACTGGGACTCGCTGGGGTCAGCCCCAGCATTTT. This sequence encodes CASSTGTRWGQPQHF. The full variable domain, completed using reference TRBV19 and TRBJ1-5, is DGGITQSPKYLFRKEGQNVTLSCEQNLNHDAMYWYRQDPGQGLRLIYYSQIVNDFQKGDIAEGYSVSREKKESFPLTVTSAQKNPTAFYLCASSTGTRWGQPQHFGDGTRLSIL.